This T cell receptor beta chain came from a study of CD8+ T cells in alopecia areata. The sample's treatment: oral pan-JAK inhibitor, 5-10 mg twice daily. In each case, RNA was isolated and then reverse transcribed into cDNA as the sequencing template. The table came from immunoSEQ multiplex PCR; TCRdb's copy has only in-frame clones and leaves some out. The data show 90,000 to 120,000 clones, roughly 89% seen once. V lost 0 bases, J lost 4 bases, and 18 bases stayed unmatched. The length of the CDR3 is 20 residues. Germline V gives CDR1 LGHNA, CDR2 YSLEER. Sequencing was performed on CD8+ T cells sorted from blood, taken at week 24, from a patient treated with tofacitinib. This clonotype originated in a human donor with alopecia areata. This chain links TRBV4-3 with TRBJ1-1, with 9 bases aligning to TRBD1. The CDR3 bases are TGCGCCAGCAGCCAAGAGCCCGCCGGGACAGGGCTGGTTCGGGGCACTGAAGCTTTCTTT. Translated, it gives CASSQEPAGTGLVRGTEAFF.